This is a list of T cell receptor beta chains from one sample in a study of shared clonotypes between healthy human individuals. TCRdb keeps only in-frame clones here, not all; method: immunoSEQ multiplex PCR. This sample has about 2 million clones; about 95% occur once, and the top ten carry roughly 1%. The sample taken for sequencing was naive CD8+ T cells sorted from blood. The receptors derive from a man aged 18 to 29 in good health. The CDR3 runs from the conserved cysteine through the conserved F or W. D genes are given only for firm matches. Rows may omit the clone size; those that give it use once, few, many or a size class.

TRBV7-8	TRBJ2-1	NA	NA	CACTLEGLFLNEQFF	TGTGCCTGTACCCTCGAGGGCCTCTTTTTGAATGAGCAGTTCTTC
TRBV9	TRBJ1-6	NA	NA	CASSVEGAPYNSPLHF	TGTGCCAGCAGCGTAGAAGGGGCCCCTTATAATTCACCCCTCCACTTT
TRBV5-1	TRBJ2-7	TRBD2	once	CASSLAAREGYEQYF	TGCGCCAGCAGCTTGGCGGCGCGGGAGGGCTACGAGCAGTACTTC
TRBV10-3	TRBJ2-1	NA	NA	CAISEGPGDEQFF	TGTGCCATCAGTGAAGGGCCGGGAGATGAGCAGTTCTTC
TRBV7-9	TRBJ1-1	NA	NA	CASSPIGGGENTEAFF	TGTGCCAGCAGCCCGATAGGGGGAGGGGAGAACACTGAAGCTTTCTTT
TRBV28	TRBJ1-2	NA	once	CASSLPGANGYTF	TGTGCCAGCAGTTTACCAGGGGCCAATGGCTACACCTTC
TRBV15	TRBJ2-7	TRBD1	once	CATSSADRSPYEQYF	TGTGCCACCAGCAGCGCGGACAGGAGCCCCTACGAGCAGTACTTC
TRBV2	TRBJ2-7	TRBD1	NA	CASRDLGTASYEQYF	TGTGCCAGCAGGGACCTTGGGACAGCGTCCTACGAGCAGTACTTC
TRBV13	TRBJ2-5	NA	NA	CASSLGGQHQETQYF	TGTGCCAGCAGCTTAGGCGGGCAACACCAAGAGACCCAGTACTTC
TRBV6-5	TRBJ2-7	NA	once	CASSVIQGSHEQYF	TGTGCCAGCAGTGTTATACAGGGATCCCACGAGCAGTACTTC
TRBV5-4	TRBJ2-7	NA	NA	CASSPSPSYEQYF	TGTGCCAGCAGCCCCTCTCCGTCCTACGAGCAGTACTTC
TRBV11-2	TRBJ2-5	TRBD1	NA	CASSLTGGTETQYF	TGTGCCAGCAGCTTGACAGGGGGCACGGAGACCCAGTACTTC
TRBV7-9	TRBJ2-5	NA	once	CASSAVWWATEETQYF	TGTGCCAGCAGCGCCGTTTGGTGGGCAACAGAAGAGACCCAGTACTTC
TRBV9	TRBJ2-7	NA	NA	CASSAEGRIEQYF	TGTGCCAGCAGCGCCGAGGGGCGTATCGAGCAGTACTTC
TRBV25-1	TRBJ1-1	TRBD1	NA	CASSGTGVNTEAFF	TGTGCCAGCAGTGGAACAGGGGTGAACACTGAAGCTTTCTTT
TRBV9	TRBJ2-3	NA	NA	CASSVDGSTDTQYF	TGTGCCAGCAGCGTAGACGGCAGCACAGATACGCAGTATTTT
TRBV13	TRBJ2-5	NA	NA	CASSLDREETQYF	TGTGCCAGCAGCCTCGACCGAGAAGAGACCCAGTACTTC
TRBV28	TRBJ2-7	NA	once	CASSLRGAGREQYF	TGTGCCAGCAGTTTACGTGGGGCAGGGAGGGAGCAGTACTTC
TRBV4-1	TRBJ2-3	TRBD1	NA	CASSQDRGRRTDTQYF	TGCGCCAGCAGCCAAGACAGGGGGCGACGCACAGATACGCAGTATTTT
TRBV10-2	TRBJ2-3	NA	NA	CASSDPQPTDTQYF	TGCGCCAGCAGTGATCCCCAGCCCACAGATACGCAGTATTTT
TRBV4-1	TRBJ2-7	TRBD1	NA	CASSQSTGNSYEQYF	TGCGCCAGCAGCCAATCGACAGGGAACTCCTACGAGCAGTACTTC
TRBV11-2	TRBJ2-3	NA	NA	CASSSSRPDTQYF	TGTGCCAGCAGCAGCAGTCGACCAGATACGCAGTATTTT
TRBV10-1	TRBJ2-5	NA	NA	CASSDRQQETQYF	TGCGCCAGCAGTGACCGACAGCAAGAGACCCAGTACTTC
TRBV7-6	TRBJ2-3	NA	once	CASSLGAMTDTQYF	TGTGCCAGCAGCTTAGGAGCCATGACAGATACGCAGTATTTT
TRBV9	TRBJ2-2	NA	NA	CASSVGPSPGELFF	TGTGCCAGCAGCGTGGGACCCTCTCCCGGGGAGCTGTTTTTT
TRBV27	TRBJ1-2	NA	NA	CASSWVGGSVYGYTF	TGTGCCAGCAGCTGGGTCGGGGGATCAGTCTATGGCTACACCTTC
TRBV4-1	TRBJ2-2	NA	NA	CASSLQDTGELFF	TGCGCCAGCAGCCTCCAAGACACCGGGGAGCTGTTTTTT
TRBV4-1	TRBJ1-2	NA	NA	CASSQVSQEGYTF	TGCGCCAGCAGCCAAGTCAGTCAGGAAGGCTACACCTTC
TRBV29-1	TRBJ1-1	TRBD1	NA	CSVVGQGAFNTEAFF	TGCAGCGTTGTGGGACAGGGGGCGTTTAACACTGAAGCTTTCTTT
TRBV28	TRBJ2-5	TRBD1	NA	CASSSRTGTVWEETQYF	TGTGCCAGCAGTTCCCGGACCGGGACAGTTTGGGAAGAGACCCAGTACTTC
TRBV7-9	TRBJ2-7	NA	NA	CASSTARVYEQYF	TGTGCCAGCAGCACCGCCCGGGTCTACGAGCAGTACTTC
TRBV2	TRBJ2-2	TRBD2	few	CASSGLAGAKGELFF	TGTGCCAGCAGTGGGCTAGCGGGAGCGAAGGGGGAGCTGTTTTTT
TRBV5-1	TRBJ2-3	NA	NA	CASSLYGGHHNSTQYF	TGCGCCAGCAGCTTGTACGGGGGGCACCACAACAGTACGCAGTATTTT
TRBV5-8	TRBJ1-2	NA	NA	CASSLGYSSYGYTF	TGTGCCAGCAGCTTGGGTTACAGTAGCTATGGCTACACCTTC
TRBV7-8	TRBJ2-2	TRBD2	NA	CASSFLAGVNGELFF	TGTGCCAGCAGCTTCCTAGCGGGAGTGAACGGGGAGCTGTTTTTT
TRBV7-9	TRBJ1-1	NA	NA	CASSLGSTEAFF	TGTGCCAGCAGCTTAGGTTCCACTGAAGCTTTCTTT
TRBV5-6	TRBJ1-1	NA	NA	CASSSSVRDTEAFF	TGTGCCAGCAGCTCCTCCGTAAGGGACACTGAAGCTTTCTTT
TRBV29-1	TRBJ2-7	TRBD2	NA	CSVGLAGAPYEQYF	TGCAGCGTTGGACTAGCGGGAGCCCCCTACGAGCAGTACTTC
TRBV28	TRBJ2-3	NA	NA	CASSSDSRGRQYF	TGTGCCAGCAGTTCGGACTCCCGGGGGAGGCAGTATTTT
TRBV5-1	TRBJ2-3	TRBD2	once	CASSSSSIAGMGTDTQYF	TGCGCCAGCAGCTCCTCCAGCATAGCGGGAATGGGTACAGATACGCAGTATTTT
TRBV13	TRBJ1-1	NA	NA	CASSLKQVNTEAFF	TGTGCCAGCAGCTTAAAACAGGTGAACACTGAAGCTTTCTTT
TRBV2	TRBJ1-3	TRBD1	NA	CASSDVTGDGNTIYF	TGTGCCAGCAGTGATGTGACAGGGGACGGAAACACCATATATTTT
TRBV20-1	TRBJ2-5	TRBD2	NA	CTSGQETQYF	TGTACTAGCGGGCAAGAGACCCAGTACTTC
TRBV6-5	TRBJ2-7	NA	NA	CASSPGTDAYEQYF	TGTGCCAGCAGTCCCGGGACGGACGCCTACGAGCAGTACTTC